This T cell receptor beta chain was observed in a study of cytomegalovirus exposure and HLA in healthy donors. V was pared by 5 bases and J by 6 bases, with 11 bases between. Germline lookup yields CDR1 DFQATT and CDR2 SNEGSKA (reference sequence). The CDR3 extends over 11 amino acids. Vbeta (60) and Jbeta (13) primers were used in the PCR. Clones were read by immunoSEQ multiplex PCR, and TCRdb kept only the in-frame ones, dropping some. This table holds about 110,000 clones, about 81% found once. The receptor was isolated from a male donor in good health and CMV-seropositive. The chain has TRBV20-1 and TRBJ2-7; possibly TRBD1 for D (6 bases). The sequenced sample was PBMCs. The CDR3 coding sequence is TGCAGTGCTCAAGTAGGGGGCGAGCAGTACTTC. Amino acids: CSAQVGGEQYF.